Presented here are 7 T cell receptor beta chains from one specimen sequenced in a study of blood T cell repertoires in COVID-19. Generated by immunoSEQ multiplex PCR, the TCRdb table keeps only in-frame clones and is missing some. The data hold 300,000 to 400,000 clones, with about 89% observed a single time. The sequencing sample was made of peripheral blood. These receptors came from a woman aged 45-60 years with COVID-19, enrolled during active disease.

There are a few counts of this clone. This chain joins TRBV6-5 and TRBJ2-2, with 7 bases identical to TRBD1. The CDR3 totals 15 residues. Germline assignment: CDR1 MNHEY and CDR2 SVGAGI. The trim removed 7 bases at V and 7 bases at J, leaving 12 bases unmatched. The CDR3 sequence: CASMTVAGGVGELFF. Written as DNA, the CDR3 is TGTGCCAGCATGACAGTGGCAGGGGGTGTCGGGGAGCTGTTTTTT.

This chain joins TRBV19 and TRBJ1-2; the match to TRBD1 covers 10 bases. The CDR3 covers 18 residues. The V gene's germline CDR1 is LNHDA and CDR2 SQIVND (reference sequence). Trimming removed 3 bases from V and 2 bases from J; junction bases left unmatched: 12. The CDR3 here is CASSMTGTGVWKNYGYTF. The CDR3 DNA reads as TGTGCCAGTAGTATGACCGGGACAGGGGTATGGAAGAACTATGGCTACACCTTC.

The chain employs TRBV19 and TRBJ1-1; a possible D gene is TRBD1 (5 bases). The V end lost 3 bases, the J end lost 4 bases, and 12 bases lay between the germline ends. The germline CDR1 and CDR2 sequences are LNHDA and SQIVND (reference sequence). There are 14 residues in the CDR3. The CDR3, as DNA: TGTGCCAGTAGTATCGGGGGAGGTGGCACTGAAGCTTTCTTT. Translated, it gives CASSIGGGGTEAFF. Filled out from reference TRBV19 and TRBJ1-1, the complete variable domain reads DGGITQSPKYLFRKEGQNVTLSCEQNLNHDAMYWYRQDPGQGLRLIYYSQIVNDFQKGDIAEGYSVSREKKESFPLTVTSAQKNPTAFYLCASSIGGGGTEAFFGQGTRLTVV.

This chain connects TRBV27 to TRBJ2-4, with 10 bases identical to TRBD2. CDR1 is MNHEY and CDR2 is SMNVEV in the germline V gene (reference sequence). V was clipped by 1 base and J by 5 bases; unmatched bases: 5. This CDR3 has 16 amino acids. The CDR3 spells CASSLFVAGGQNIQYF. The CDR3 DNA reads TGTGCCAGCAGTTTATTCGTAGCGGGAGGCCAAAACATTCAGTACTTC.

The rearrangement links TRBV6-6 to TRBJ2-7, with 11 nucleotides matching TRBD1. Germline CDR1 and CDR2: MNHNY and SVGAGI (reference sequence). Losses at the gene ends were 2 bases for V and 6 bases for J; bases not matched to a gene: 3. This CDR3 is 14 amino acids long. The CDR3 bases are TGTGCCAGCAGTTACCCCGGGACAGGGGGCGAGCAGTACTTC. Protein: CASSYPGTGGEQYF.

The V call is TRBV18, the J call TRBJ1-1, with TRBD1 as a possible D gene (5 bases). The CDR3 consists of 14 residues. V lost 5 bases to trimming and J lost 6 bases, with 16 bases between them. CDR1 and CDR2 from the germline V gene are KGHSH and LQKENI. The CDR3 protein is CASSAAGGRAEAFF. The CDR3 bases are TGTGCCAGCTCAGCGGCGGGGGGACGAGCTGAAGCTTTCTTT.

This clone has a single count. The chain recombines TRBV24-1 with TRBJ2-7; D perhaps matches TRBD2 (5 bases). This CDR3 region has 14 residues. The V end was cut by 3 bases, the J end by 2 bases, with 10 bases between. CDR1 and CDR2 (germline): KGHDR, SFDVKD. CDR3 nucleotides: TGTGCCACCAGTGATACCGGGATTACCTACGAGCAGTACTTC. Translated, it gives CATSDTGITYEQYF.